Reported below is one T cell receptor beta chain. The data were produced by immunoSEQ multiplex PCR, yet TCRdb's version contains in-frame clones alone and is incomplete. The sample carries a few hundred thousand clones, roughly 80% recorded once. Cohort assignment relied on participant-reported clinical history. This entry belongs to a study of blood T cell repertoires in COVID-19. Study at large: There were acute and convalescent COVID-19 samples, and they came from the United States, Italy and Spain. The analysed material was cDNA or gDNA that came from T cells, B-cell-depleted T cells, or PBMCs.

This TCR was sampled from a young man with acute COVID-19. The sequencing sample was made of PBMCs or T cells enriched from blood (not recorded which).

The CDR3 DNA reads as TGTGCCAGTAGAGGCAAGACAGGGGCCAATTCACCCCTCCACTTT. Encoded protein: CASRGKTGANSPLHF. V is TRBV19 and J is TRBJ1-6, with 8 bases matching TRBD1. The germline V gene encodes CDR1 LNHDA and CDR2 SQIVND (reference sequence). The ends lost 6 bases at V and 7 bases at J; junction bases unmatched: 8. The CDR3 totals 15 residues.